The rows below give T cell receptor beta chains drawn from one sample of a study of cytomegalovirus exposure and HLA in healthy donors. Assay: immunoSEQ multiplex PCR; the TCRdb copy retains only in-frame clones and omits some. The repertoire includes fewer than 200,000 clones, 80% to 85% of them detected once, and over 2% sits in the top ten. Source material: PBMCs. The receptors derive from a woman aged 30 to 39 in good health and CMV-seronegative. The CDR3 runs from the conserved cysteine through the conserved F or W. D genes are given only for firm matches. Some rows mark clone size as missing; the rest say once, few, many or name a class of expanded clone.

clone_size j_call d_call v_call cdr3_nt cdr3_aa
. TRBJ1-1 TRBD1 TRBV28 TGTGCCAGCAGTTTTAGAGGGGGCGTGGCCACTGAAGCTTTCTTT CASSFRGGVATEAFF
. TRBJ2-1 TRBD2 TRBV6-5 TGTGCCAGCAGAAAACTACAGTGGGGTAGCGGGGGAGAGTTCTTC CASRKLQWGSGGEFF
. TRBJ2-2 . TRBV29-1 TGCAGCGTTGGGTCGGGGGCCGGGGAGCTGTTTTTT CSVGSGAGELFF
once TRBJ2-7 . TRBV27 TGTGCCAGCAGTTTAGGGGTCTGGGGGCATACCTACGAGCAGTACTTC CASSLGVWGHTYEQYF
. TRBJ1-3 . TRBV4-2 TGTGCCAGCAGCCAAGGAGTCTCTGGAAACACCATATATTTT CASSQGVSGNTIYF
. TRBJ1-4 TRBD1 TRBV7-2 TGTGCCAGCAGCAGACGAGGGACAGGGACCGAAAAACTGTTTTTT CASSRRGTGTEKLFF
. TRBJ2-1 TRBD2 TRBV19 TGTGCCACAGGACTAGCTGTCGGCAATGAGCAGTTCTTC CATGLAVGNEQFF
. TRBJ1-1 . TRBV27 TGTGCCAGCAGAATTTTGGGGAGAACAGAGACCACTGAAGCTTTCTTT CASRILGRTETTEAFF
few TRBJ2-5 . TRBV28 TGTGCCAGCAGTTCAGGGTCGGAGACCCAGTACTTC CASSSGSETQYF
. TRBJ2-7 . TRBV6-5 TGTGCCAGCAGTTACCATCAGGGTAATCCCCCCTACGAGCAGTACTTC CASSYHQGNPPYEQYF
. TRBJ2-7 . TRBV28 TGTGCCAGCAGTTTTTTTTCTGCCTACGAGCAGTACTTC CASSFFSAYEQYF
. TRBJ2-3 TRBD2 TRBV5-1 TGCGCCAGCAGCATTAGCGGGAGCACAGATACGCAGTATTTT CASSISGSTDTQYF
. TRBJ1-1 . TRBV10-2 TGCGCCAGCTCGGATCAGGTTGAAGCTTTCTTT CASSDQVEAFF
. TRBJ1-2 . TRBV7-2 TGTGCCAGCAGCTTATCTTCTGGCAGTCGTGGCTACACCTTC CASSLSSGSRGYTF
once TRBJ2-1 TRBD2 TRBV28 TGTGCCAGCAGTTTCTCCAGCGGGAGGTCGATCTTC CASSFSSGRSIF
. TRBJ2-5 . TRBV5-6 TGTGCCAGCAGCTCCGGTGAGACCCAGTACTTC CASSSGETQYF
. TRBJ2-5 . TRBV21-1 TGTGCCAGCAGCTCCCGACTAGCGGGGTACCAAGAGACCCAGTACTTC CASSSRLAGYQETQYF
. TRBJ2-7 TRBD2 TRBV6-6 TGTGCCAGCAGTTTAGCGGGGGCCTACGAGCAGTACTTC CASSLAGAYEQYF
. TRBJ1-5 TRBD1 TRBV15 TGTGCCACCAGCAGAGTCGACAGGGACAATCAGCCCCAGCATTTT CATSRVDRDNQPQHF
once TRBJ1-5 TRBD1 TRBV30 TGTGCCTGGACCAGGGGGAATAGCAATCAGCCCCAGCATTTT CAWTRGNSNQPQHF
. TRBJ2-3 . TRBV27 TGTGCCAGCAGTTTATTGTCGGGGGTCGATACGCAGTATTTT CASSLLSGVDTQYF
. TRBJ2-6 . TRBV27 TGTGCCAGCAAAAATCAGGGGTCCGGGGCCAACGTCCTGACTTTC CASKNQGSGANVLTF
few TRBJ1-4 . TRBV4-3 TGCGCCAGCAGCCAAGAACAGCCGAATGAAAAACTGTTTTTT CASSQEQPNEKLFF
. TRBJ1-2 TRBD1 TRBV28 TGTGCCAGCAACCTTTTAGGAGCAGGGGGTAACTATGGCTACACCTTC CASNLLGAGGNYGYTF
. TRBJ1-5 TRBD1 TRBV27 TGTGCCAGCAGTTTGGGCCCTTCCGGGACAGGGCGCAATCAGCCCCAGCATTTT CASSLGPSGTGRNQPQHF
. TRBJ2-7 . TRBV10-2 TGCGCCAGCAGTGAGTCGGTAGGCAGGCCAGAGCAGTACTTC CASSESVGRPEQYF
. TRBJ1-4 . TRBV10-3 TGTGCCATCAGCGGGGGACCTAATGAAAAACTGTTTTTT CAISGGPNEKLFF
. TRBJ2-1 . TRBV7-2 TGTGCCAGCAGCTCCCGACAATCTCCCGTCGAGCAGTTCTTC CASSSRQSPVEQFF
once TRBJ2-5 TRBD1 TRBV10-2 TGCGCCAGCAGTGAGCAAAGAACAGGGGCCGAGACCCAGTACTTC CASSEQRTGAETQYF
. TRBJ2-7 . TRBV11-2 TGTGCCAGCACCTGGGGGGTAGGGGAGCAGTACTTC CASTWGVGEQYF
. TRBJ2-5 TRBD1 TRBV7-2 TGTGCCAGCAGCTCTCACGGACAGGGCCCCCAAGAGACCCAGTACTTC CASSSHGQGPQETQYF
once TRBJ2-3 . TRBV18 TGTGCCAGCTCCGCCTACGCATCGGGGGGCCTTAGCACAGATACGCAGTATTTT CASSAYASGGLSTDTQYF
. TRBJ1-1 . TRBV6-5 TGTGCCAGCAGCAGGGTTCCCGGCCTGAACACTGAAGCTTTCTTT CASSRVPGLNTEAFF
many TRBJ2-1 TRBD1 TRBV11-3 TGTGCCAGCAGCCTCAGGGGTTCAGGGGGCAATGAGCAGTTCTTC CASSLRGSGGNEQFF
. TRBJ2-3 TRBD2 TRBV5-1 TGCGCCAGCCAGAGAGCGGGAGGAGCCACAGATACGCAGTATTTT CASQRAGGATDTQYF
. TRBJ2-7 . TRBV10-3 TGTGCCATCAAAGGTCGGGGAAAGCAGTACTTC CAIKGRGKQYF
few TRBJ2-7 TRBD1 TRBV5-6 TGTGCCAGCTTACAGGGGGCGGTTGGCTACGAGCAGTACTTC CASLQGAVGYEQYF
. TRBJ2-1 TRBD2 TRBV7-9 TGTTCCAGCAGCGGGGGGATAAATGAGCAGTTCTTC CSSSGGINEQFF
. TRBJ2-1 TRBD1 TRBV28 TGTGCCAGCAGTTTATCCACACGCCGGGACAGGGGCGCCGAGCAGTTCTTC CASSLSTRRDRGAEQFF
few TRBJ2-4 . TRBV6-1 TGTGCCAGCAGTGAACGTCGGTCAGGGGTTGCCAAAAACATTCAGTACTTC CASSERRSGVAKNIQYF
. TRBJ2-1 TRBD2 TRBV27 TGTGCCAGCAGTCCACACGGGACTAGCGGGAGTGGCAATGAGCAGTTCTTC CASSPHGTSGSGNEQFF
. TRBJ2-3 . TRBV7-2 TGTGCCAGCAGCTCCCGGCTAGGGGGGGGGCGGACAGATACGCAGTATTTT CASSSRLGGGRTDTQYF
. TRBJ2-7 TRBD1 TRBV10-3 TGTGCCATCGGTACGGGACAGGGAAGCGAGCAGTACTTC CAIGTGQGSEQYF